This T cell receptor beta chain emerged from a study of tumor-infiltrating lymphocytes in primary liver carcinoma. Overall study: Sample counts of productive TCRbeta reads spanned roughly 3.5 to 8 million; these counts were similar across tissue types.

Of note for this clonotype: The antigen remains undetermined. The junction departs from germline at one end; a sequencing error may be responsible.

Co-extracted RNA and DNA came from roughly 20-30 mg of unsorted bulk tissue. Patients diagnosed with primary liver carcinoma received treatment through surgical resection. The patients carried chronic HBV infection and had received no treatment. Findings and caveats of the study: The study found a significantly higher top-250-clone fraction in tumors than in blood (p = 0.039).

CDR3 length: 14 amino acids. Germline loops: CDR1 MDHEN, CDR2 SYDVKM. Reverse transcription of 500 to 650 ng total RNA with a constant-region primer produced TCR beta cDNA. Libraries of TCR beta came from three nested multiplex PCR rounds with slightly modified ARM-PCR. The first two PCR rounds used TRBV1-TRBV30 primers with a Cbeta primer, nine to eleven cycles each. A single record per CDR3 protein comes from TCRdb applying MiXCR to the multiplex PCR reads. This sample has about 120,000 distinct CDR3 sequences, with about two thirds found just once. Sequencing input: tumor-adjacent normal liver tissue. This rearrangement joins TRBV28 to TRBJ1-1; no reliable D call. The source of this sequence is a woman in her sixties with primary liver carcinoma and hepatitis B virus infection. The CDR3 nucleotides are TGTGCCAGCAGTTTAGAACGGCTTAACACTGAAGCTATCTTT. Translating gives CASSLERLNTEAIF.